Each of the 27 T cell receptor beta chains below was sequenced from the same sample in a study of post-analysis software for immune sequencing data. Broader study findings: With TRBV5-6, TRBV5-1 and TRBV20-1 included, 4 to 6 TRBV segments were more frequent in patients than in controls.

The TCR beta cDNA libraries contained unique molecular identifiers. One entry per CDR3 protein, called by TCRdb with MiXCR from the PCR reads. The table includes about 200,000 distinct CDR3 sequences, around 30% detected once. Their antigens are not known. The sample was blood. All receptors come from a girl younger than 18 with multiple sclerosis.

At least ten counts were recorded for this clonotype. The V and J genes are TRBV10-3 and TRBJ2-5, with 8 bases lining up with TRBD2. The CDR3 runs 13 residues. V shed 5 bases, J shed 4 bases, and the junction held 3 bases outside the gene matches. CDR1 and CDR2 from the germline V gene are ENHRY and SYGVKD. DNA for the CDR3: TGTGCCATCAGTAGTAGCGGGGTAGAGACCCAGTACTTC. This translates into CAISSSGVETQYF.

This sequence joins TRBV20-1 and TRBJ2-1; 10 bases fit TRBD2. V gave up 5 bases and J gave up 9 bases; unmatched junction bases: 10. The V gene's germline CDR1 is DFQATT and CDR2 SNEGSKA (reference sequence). CDR3 length: 14 amino acids. CDR3: CSAFTGTSDGEQFF. The CDR3 DNA is TGCAGTGCTTTTACCGGGACTAGCGATGGTGAGCAGTTCTTC.

At least ten counts were recorded for this clonotype. V and J are TRBV25-1 and TRBJ2-1; D gene ambiguous. This CDR3 comprises 12 residues. V gave up 4 bases and J gave up 7 bases, with 8 bases separating them. CDR1 and CDR2 from the germline V gene are MGHDK and SYGVNS. CDR3 sequence: CASSVQANEQFF. Written as DNA, the CDR3 is TGTGCCAGCAGTGTCCAGGCGAATGAGCAGTTCTTC.

On this clonotype itself: A read error may account for a junction end that differs from germline. This chain joins TRBV12-3 or TRBV12-4 and TRBJ2-7; 7 nucleotides agree with TRBD2. CDR3 length: 12 amino acids. The CDR3 coding sequence is TGTGTCAGCAGCCGCGGGGGTGGGGAGCAGTACTTC. As protein: CVSSRGGGEQYF.

The rearrangement links TRBV20-1 to TRBJ1-4; weak D call: TRBD1 (5 bases). V was cut by 2 bases and J by 8 bases, with 18 bases left in between. This CDR3 comprises 15 residues. Germline lookup yields CDR1 DFQATT and CDR2 SNEGSKA (reference sequence). The CDR3 loop reads CSARTHGTGDEKLFF. The CDR3, as DNA: TGCAGTGCTAGAACGCACGGGACGGGGGACGAAAAACTGTTTTTT.

This clonotype came up many times. This sequence joins TRBV2 and TRBJ1-2; 9 nucleotides agree with TRBD1. The trim removed 11 bases at V and 5 bases at J, leaving 6 bases unmatched. Germline V lookup: CDR1 SNHLY, CDR2 FYNNEI. The CDR3 loop spans 12 amino acids. The CDR3 loop reads CAPQGQGYGYTF. The CDR3 DNA follows: TGTGCCCCCCAGGGACAGGGTTATGGCTACACCTTC.

This clonotype was seen many times. The chain couples TRBV20-1 to TRBJ1-2, with D tentatively TRBD1 (5 bases). V was pared by 7 bases and J by 4 bases, with 19 bases between. Per germline, CDR1 DFQATT and CDR2 SNEGSKA (reference sequence). CDR3 length equals 14 residues. The CDR3 here is CSVQGWDGSYGYTF. CDR3 DNA: TGCAGTGTCCAAGGTTGGGACGGCTCCTATGGCTACACCTTC.

This chain uses TRBV5-1 with TRBJ1-4; D is unresolved. The CDR3 sequence is 13 residues long. With 2 bases removed from V and 3 bases from J, the gap between germline ends came to 5 bases. Per the germline V gene, CDR1 is SGHRS and CDR2 is YFSETQ. The CDR3 protein is CASSLGSNEKLFF. Written as DNA, the CDR3 is TGCGCCAGCAGCTTAGGGTCTAATGAAAAACTGTTTTTT.

About this clonotype itself: Germline is not matched at one junction end, which may reflect a read error. The chain carries TRBV5-1 and TRBJ1-6, with D hard to call. Germline assignment: CDR1 SGHRS and CDR2 YFSETQ. The CDR3 contains 14 residues. CDR3 nucleotide sequence: TGCGCCAGCAGCTTGGGAGTGAATAATTCACCCCCCCACTTT. Its translation is CASSLGVNNSPPHF.

This clonotype was counted a few times. A read error may explain this, as a much larger clone is one base away. The chain has TRBV5-1 and TRBJ2-7; maybe TRBD2 (7 bases). The CDR3 is made up of 14 amino acids. Trimming removed 3 bases from V and 3 bases from J, with 13 bases in between. Per the germline V gene, CDR1 is SGHRS and CDR2 is YFSETQ. The CDR3 loop is CASSWGGFHYEQYF. In DNA, the CDR3 is TGCGCCAGCAGCTGGGGGGGCTTTCACTACGAGCAGTACTTC.

This clonotype was seen many times. CDR3 in DNA: TGTGCCAGCAGTTACTCGTGGACTAGCACAGATACGCAGTATTTT. This sequence encodes CASSYSWTSTDTQYF. The chain uses TRBV6-5 and TRBJ2-3, with D perhaps TRBD2 (5 bases). The germline CDR1 and CDR2 sequences are MNHEY and SVGAGI. The V end was cut by 0 bases, the J end by 0 bases, with 7 bases between. CDR3 length: 15 amino acids.

This clonotype occurred a few times. A read error is possible here, since a much larger clone lies one base away. The rearrangement joins TRBV29-1 to TRBJ2-1; 10 nucleotides match TRBD2. V dropped 2 bases and J dropped 10; count of bases not matched to a gene: 8. The CDR3 length is 14 residues. Germline V gene sequence: CDR1 SQVTM, CDR2 ANQGSEA. For the CDR3, the DNA is TGCAGCGTTGAAAGGCTAGCGGGGGACCGGGAGCAGTTCTTC. Translation gives CSVERLAGDREQFF.

Many counts were recorded for this clonotype. The chain employs TRBV28 and TRBJ2-7; D gene uncertain. The CDR3 is 13 amino acids. Germline lookup yields CDR1 MDHEN and CDR2 SYDVKM. V was cut by 4 bases and J by 4 bases, with 11 bases left in between. In DNA form, the CDR3 reads TGTGCCAGCAGTTACGGCGGCGCGTACGAGCAGTACTTC. This codes for CASSYGGAYEQYF.

This clonotype was observed many times. This sequence joins TRBV20-1 and TRBJ1-2; perhaps TRBD1 as D (6 bases). In germline, CDR1 is DFQATT, CDR2 SNEGSKA (reference sequence). The CDR3 contains 13 residues. The V gene lost 6 bases and the J gene lost 4 bases, with 15 bases spanning the gap. The CDR3 loop reads CSAADRFSYGYTF. The CDR3 DNA reads as TGCAGTGCCGCTGACAGGTTTAGCTATGGCTACACCTTC.

In this sample, this clonotype turned up many times. The chain employs TRBV20-1 and TRBJ2-3; the match to TRBD1 covers 8 bases. V dropped 6 bases and J dropped 2; count of bases not matched to a gene: 7. CDR1 is DFQATT and CDR2 is SNEGSKA in the germline V gene (reference sequence). This CDR3 has 14 residues. CDR3 nucleotide sequence: TGCAGTGCCAAAGACAGGGGCCACACAGATACGCAGTATTTT. Translated, it gives CSAKDRGHTDTQYF.

Of note for this clonotype: Given a much more abundant clone one base away, this may be a read error. The genes are TRBV20-1 and TRBJ2-1; 11 nucleotides agree with TRBD2. This CDR3 is built from 14 residues. From germline, CDR1 is DFQATT and CDR2 SNEGSKA (reference sequence). With 6 bases clipped from V and 6 bases from J, the junction kept 7 bases outside the gene matches. CDR3 in amino acids: CSATTSGSCNEQFF. The CDR3, as DNA: TGCAGTGCCACTACTAGCGGGAGTTGCAATGAGCAGTTCTTC.

This clonotype came up a few times. This chain connects TRBV5-1 to TRBJ2-7, with 9 bases aligning to TRBD1. The CDR3 runs to 14 residues. The ends lost 4 bases at V and 4 bases at J; junction bases unmatched: 6. From germline, CDR1 is SGHRS and CDR2 YFSETQ. In DNA, the CDR3 is TGCGCCAGCAGCCCGGACAGGGGCAAGTACGAGCAGTACTTC. Residues: CASSPDRGKYEQYF.

Only a few counts were recorded for this clonotype. V gene TRBV4-1 combines with J gene TRBJ2-1, with D uncertain. The CDR3 runs to 13 residues. The germline CDR1 and CDR2 sequences are MGHRA and YSYEKL. The V and J ends lost 4 bases and 9 bases respectively, with 13 bases between them. The CDR3 nucleotides read TGCGCCAGCAGCCGTCAACGGGCCTTTGAGCAGTTCTTC. This codes for CASSRQRAFEQFF.

This clonotype has a count of ten or more. The chain is built from TRBV6-5 and TRBJ1-2, with D possibly TRBD1 on 5 matching bases. CDR1 is MNHEY, CDR2 SVGAGI, per germline. The ends were cut back, 2 bases at V and 9 bases at J, with 10 bases in the middle. This CDR3 has 12 amino acids. The CDR3 sequence is CASSYPQGRYTF. Written as DNA, the CDR3 is TGTGCCAGCAGTTACCCCCAGGGCCGCTACACCTTC.

The sample holds many counts of this clonotype. This rearrangement joins TRBV9 to TRBJ2-7; 13 nucleotides agree with TRBD2. The CDR3 length is 16 residues. Germline V lookup: CDR1 SGDLS, CDR2 YYNGEE. Losses at the gene ends were 3 bases for V and 4 bases for J; bases not matched to a gene: 7. This chain's CDR3 is CASSEGTSGIIYEQYF. The CDR3 bases are TGTGCCAGCAGCGAGGGGACTAGCGGGATAATTTACGAGCAGTACTTC.

This clonotype came up a few times. A much larger clone lies one base from this, so it may be a read error. This chain connects TRBV12-3 or TRBV12-4 to TRBJ2-1; 10 bases align to TRBD2. J gave up 9 bases and V 6 bases, and 5 bases lay outside the gene matches. CDR3 length: 13 residues. This CDR3 is CASRWTSGREQFF. The CDR3 DNA is TGTGCCAGCAGGTGGACTAGCGGCCGTGAGCAGTTCTTC.

The chain carries TRBV27 and TRBJ2-3; D may be TRBD1 or TRBD2 (6 bases each). The germline V gene encodes CDR1 MNHEY and CDR2 SMNVEV (reference sequence). There are 15 residues in the CDR3. Trimming pared 8 bases from V and 2 bases from J, leaving 17 bases between. The CDR3 loop is CASGGHIRDTDTQYF. The CDR3 nucleotides are TGTGCCAGCGGGGGGCACATTAGAGACACAGATACGCAGTATTTT.

V usage is TRBV20-1 and J usage is TRBJ2-3; 7 bases map to TRBD1. The CDR3 sequence is 13 residues long. Germline CDR1 is DFQATT and CDR2 is SNEGSKA (reference sequence). V lost 5 bases, J lost 1 base, and 3 bases stayed unmatched. The CDR3, as DNA: TGCAGTGCTCCTACAGGGGGCACAGATACGCAGTATTTT. Translating it yields CSAPTGGTDTQYF.

A remark on this clonotype: A much bigger clone sits one base away, suggesting this may be a read error. The V call is TRBV28, the J call TRBJ2-3; D assignment may be TRBD1 or TRBD2 (5 bases each). This CDR3 region has 14 residues. Germline V gives CDR1 MDHEN, CDR2 SYDVKM. Trimming left V 6 bases short and J 0 bases short, with 10 bases between. CDR3 protein: CASRPGDSTDTQYF. The CDR3 bases are TGTGCCAGCAGGCCCGGGGACAGCACAGATACGCAGTATTTT.

This clonotype was seen repeatedly, ten times or more. The rearrangement joins TRBV27 to TRBJ1-4; D unclear. Germline V gene data show CDR1 as MNHEY and CDR2 as SMNVEV (reference sequence). The V and J ends lost 4 bases and 0 bases respectively, with 9 bases between them. The CDR3 is made up of 15 amino acids. The CDR3 loop is CASSSLGATNEKLFF. CDR3 in DNA: TGTGCCAGCAGTTCGTTGGGTGCAACTAATGAAAAACTGTTTTTT.

V gene TRBV5-1 combines with J gene TRBJ1-4, with D perhaps matching TRBD1 (6 bases). Germline lookup yields CDR1 SGHRS and CDR2 YFSETQ. CDR3 size: 14 residues. The germline V and J ends were trimmed by 4 bases and 2 bases, with 9 bases remaining between them. CDR3 amino acids: CASSQGRTNEKLFF. The CDR3 nucleotides read TGCGCCAGCAGCCAGGGGCGGACTAATGAAAAACTGTTTTTT.

The rearrangement joins TRBV6-5 to TRBJ1-5, with D unclear. The V end was cut by 1 base, the J end by 5 bases, with 24 bases between. From germline, CDR1 is MNHEY and CDR2 SVGAGI. This CDR3 comprises 19 residues. The CDR3 DNA is TGTGCCAGCAGTTACTATAGACGCACTCGGGGTAGATCGGATCAGCCCCAGCATTTT. Translating gives CASSYYRRTRGRSDQPQHF.